This TCR beta chain was observed in a study of response to subunit inactivated influenza vaccine. Regarding the study as a whole: Each seasonal influenza vaccination, the authors suggested, recruits few new T cells.

This clonotype was found a few times. Its target is not known. The CDR3 is 12 residues long. Germline V lookup: CDR1 MNHEY, CDR2 SVGEGT. Trimming shortened V by 6 bases and J by 6 bases, and 9 bases separated the two germline ends. MiXCR was run by TCRdb on the RT-PCR reads, yielding one entry per CDR3 protein. The sample includes fewer than 250,000 distinct CDR3 sequences, around 14% of them seen just once. The chain combines TRBV6-2 or TRBV6-3 with TRBJ2-1; D unclear. The sequence came from a man in his fifties who received an inactivated influenza vaccine. Material: CD8+ T cells sorted from PBMCs, obtained around 5 days after vaccination. The CDR3 DNA follows: TGTGCCAGCAGCGCTCTATCCAATGAGCAGTTCTTC. Encoded protein: CASSALSNEQFF.